A single sample is the source of the 15 T cell receptor beta chains below, sequenced in a study of shared clonotypes between healthy human individuals. The protocol was immunoSEQ multiplex PCR, while the TCRdb copy is restricted to in-frame clones and leaves out a portion. The profile shows a few million clones, over 85% of them singletons. The sample taken for sequencing was naive CD4+ T cells sorted from blood. Subset meaning: CD45RA+ positively selected. Receptors were obtained from a young man in good health.

This clone has only one observation. The rearrangement uses TRBV7-9 and TRBJ2-3; no clear D gene. The V end was cut by 5 bases, the J end by 0 bases, with 6 bases between. Germline V gene sequence: CDR1 SEHNR, CDR2 FQNEAQ (reference sequence). The CDR3 length is 13 residues. The CDR3 DNA follows: TGTGCCAGCAGCCCCTTCAGCACAGATACGCAGTATTTT. Its protein is CASSPFSTDTQYF. The full variable domain, in which reference TRBV7-9 and TRBJ2-3 provide the parts outside the CDR3, is DTGVSQNPRHKITKRGQNVTFRCDPISEHNRLYWYRQTLGQGPEFLTYFQNEAQLEKSRLLSDRFSAERPKGSFSTLEIQRTEQGDSAMYLCASSPFSTDTQYFGPGTRLTVL.

The chain joins TRBV7-9 to TRBJ2-2; weak D call: TRBD2 (5 bases). V lost 10 bases and J lost 4, with 13 bases in between. CDR1 and CDR2 from the germline V gene are SEHNR and FQNEAQ (reference sequence). CDR3 size: 13 residues. The CDR3 bases are TGTGCCATCGGGGATCTGGGCACCGGGGAGCTGTTTTTT. This gives the protein CAIGDLGTGELFF.

V usage is TRBV9 and J usage is TRBJ2-2; D might be TRBD2 (6 bases). The CDR3 is 16 amino acids. V lost 3 bases, J lost 1 base, and 13 bases lay in between. Germline V gives CDR1 SGDLS, CDR2 YYNGEE. The chain's CDR3 is CASSEPGGKNTGELFF. CDR3 nucleotides: TGTGCCAGCAGCGAACCCGGGGGAAAGAACACCGGGGAGCTGTTTTTT.

The chain combines TRBV7-6 with TRBJ2-3, with D possibly being TRBD2 (5 bases). Germline V gene data show CDR1 as SGHVS and CDR2 as FNYEAQ. V was trimmed by 5 bases and J by 2 bases, leaving 11 bases between them. This CDR3 region has 14 residues. The CDR3 sequence is CASSPSGPTDTQYF. CDR3 DNA sequence: TGTGCCAGCAGCCCCAGCGGCCCCACAGATACGCAGTATTTT.

The chain uses TRBV5-1 and TRBJ1-1, with D unclear. The CDR3 length is 14 residues. Germline V gene lookup returns CDR1 SGHRS and CDR2 YFSETQ. Trimming pared 5 bases from V and 0 bases from J, leaving 11 bases between. CDR3 loop: CASRIEELNTEAFF. CDR3 in DNA: TGCGCCAGCAGGATCGAGGAATTGAACACTGAAGCTTTCTTT.

The CDR3 loop reads CASSPAGGVDTQYF. The CDR3 DNA sequence: TGTGCCAGCAGCCCAGCGGGGGGGGTAGATACGCAGTATTTT. The rearrangement links TRBV7-2 to TRBJ2-3; 10 bases line up with TRBD2. The CDR3 sequence is 14 residues long. CDR1 is SGHTA, CDR2 FQGNSA, per germline. V was clipped by 5 bases and J by 5 bases; unmatched bases: 4. Based on the CDR3 plus reference TRBV7-2 and TRBJ2-3, the full variable domain is GAGVSQSPSNKVTEKGKDVELRCDPISGHTALYWYRQSLGQGLEFLIYFQGNSAPDKSGLPSDRFSAERTGGSVSTLTIQRTQQEDSAVYLCASSPAGGVDTQYFGPGTRLTVL.

V and J are TRBV30 and TRBJ1-4, with D hard to call. This CDR3 is 13 amino acids long. Trimming took 2 bases from V and 4 from J, leaving 8 bases between them. CDR1 is GTSNPN and CDR2 is SVGIG in the germline V gene (reference sequence). Written as DNA, the CDR3 is TGTGCCTGGAGTCGGGCGGTTAATGAAAAACTGTTTTTT. Translated: CAWSRAVNEKLFF.

The V call is TRBV11-2, the J call TRBJ1-5; D might be TRBD1 (6 bases). V lost 3 bases to trimming and J lost 5 bases, with 11 bases between them. There are 14 residues in the CDR3. CDR1 and CDR2 from the germline V gene are SGHAT and FQNNGV. Here the CDR3 reads CASSFPTGDQPQHF. The CDR3 DNA sequence: TGTGCCAGCAGCTTTCCGACAGGAGATCAGCCCCAGCATTTT. The variable domain in full, completed from reference TRBV11-2 and TRBJ1-5, reads EAGVAQSPRYKIIEKRQSVAFWCNPISGHATLYWYQQILGQGPKLLIQFQNNGVVDDSQLPKDRFSAERLKGVDSTLKIQPAKLEDSAVYLCASSFPTGDQPQHFGDGTRLSIL.

For this clone: The junction and the germline gene differ at one end; a read error may be behind it. V is TRBV10-1 and J is TRBJ2-7; tentatively, D is TRBD1 or TRBD2 (5 bases each). The V gene's germline CDR1 is WNHNN and CDR2 SYGVQD (reference sequence). The CDR3 is 12 amino acids. The CDR3 sequence is CASSGTAYEQYF. The CDR3 DNA follows: TGCGCCAGTAGTGGGACGGCCTACGAGCAGTACTTC.

The V call is TRBV5-4, the J call TRBJ2-1; tentatively, D is TRBD2 (6 bases). The CDR3 spans 15 residues. The germline V and J ends were trimmed by 4 bases and 9 bases, with 20 bases remaining between them. Germline CDR1 reads SGHNT; CDR2 reads YYREEE (reference sequence). Here the CDR3 DNA reads TGTGCCAGCAGCACCGGGACTCCTCAGATGGGTGAGCAGTTCTTC. As protein: CASSTGTPQMGEQFF.

The J gene is TRBJ2-1, the V gene TRBV7-2, with 8 bases that match TRBD2. Germline CDR1 SGHTA, CDR2 FQGNSA. The ends lost 1 base at V and 6 bases at J; junction bases unmatched: 14. The CDR3 length is 18 residues. The CDR3 protein is CASSLVMGLVKGSNEQFF. CDR3 bases: TGTGCCAGCAGCTTAGTTATGGGACTAGTTAAGGGTAGCAATGAGCAGTTCTTC.

The rearrangement joins TRBV29-1 to TRBJ1-1; possibly TRBD1 for D (6 bases). Trimming took off 4 bases at V and 7 bases at J, with 16 bases between the two ends. The CDR3 covers 13 residues. Germline-derived CDR1 and CDR2 are SQVTM and ANQGSEA. CDR3: CSVVPQEGGEAFF. In DNA, the CDR3 is TGCAGCGTTGTCCCACAAGAAGGGGGTGAAGCTTTCTTT.

The rearrangement links TRBV4-1 to TRBJ2-7; 9 bases align to TRBD2. Germline lookup yields CDR1 MGHRA and CDR2 YSYEKL. V lost 4 bases and J lost 2; bases outside the gene matches: 6. This CDR3 contains 15 residues. The CDR3 loop is CASSLLAGSPYEQYF. As DNA, the CDR3 is TGCGCCAGCAGCCTACTAGCGGGCTCCCCCTACGAGCAGTACTTC.

V gene TRBV2 combines with J gene TRBJ1-5; no clear D gene. Per the germline V gene, CDR1 is SNHLY and CDR2 is FYNNEI. The CDR3 spans 14 residues. V dropped 3 bases and J dropped 11 bases, with 17 bases sitting between them. CDR3 residues: CASSDGGRKRAQHF. The CDR3 nucleotides read TGTGCCAGCAGTGATGGAGGTAGGAAAAGAGCCCAGCATTTT.

The chain couples TRBV12-5 to TRBJ1-4; TRBD1 is a possible D gene (6 bases). CDR1 is LGHNT and CDR2 is FRNRAP in the germline V gene. Trimming shortened V by 5 bases and J by 5 bases, and 15 bases separated the two germline ends. The CDR3 covers 15 residues. The CDR3 reads CASGPAGVRNEKLFF. CDR3 bases: TGTGCTAGTGGTCCTGCAGGGGTAAGGAATGAAAAACTGTTTTTT.